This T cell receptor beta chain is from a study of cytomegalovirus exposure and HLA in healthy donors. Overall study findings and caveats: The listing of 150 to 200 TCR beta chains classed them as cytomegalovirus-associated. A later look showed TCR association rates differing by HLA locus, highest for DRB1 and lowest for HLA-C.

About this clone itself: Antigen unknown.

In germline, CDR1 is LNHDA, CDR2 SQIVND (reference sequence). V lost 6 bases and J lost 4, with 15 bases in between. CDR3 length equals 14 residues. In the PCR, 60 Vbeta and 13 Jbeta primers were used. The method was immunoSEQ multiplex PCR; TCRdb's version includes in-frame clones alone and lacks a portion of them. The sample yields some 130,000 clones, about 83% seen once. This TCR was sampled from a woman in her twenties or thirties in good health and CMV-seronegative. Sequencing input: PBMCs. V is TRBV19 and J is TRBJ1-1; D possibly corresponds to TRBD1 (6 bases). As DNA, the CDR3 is TGTGCCAGTAGGCAAGACAGGCGTCTCACTGAAGCTTTCTTT. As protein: CASRQDRRLTEAFF.